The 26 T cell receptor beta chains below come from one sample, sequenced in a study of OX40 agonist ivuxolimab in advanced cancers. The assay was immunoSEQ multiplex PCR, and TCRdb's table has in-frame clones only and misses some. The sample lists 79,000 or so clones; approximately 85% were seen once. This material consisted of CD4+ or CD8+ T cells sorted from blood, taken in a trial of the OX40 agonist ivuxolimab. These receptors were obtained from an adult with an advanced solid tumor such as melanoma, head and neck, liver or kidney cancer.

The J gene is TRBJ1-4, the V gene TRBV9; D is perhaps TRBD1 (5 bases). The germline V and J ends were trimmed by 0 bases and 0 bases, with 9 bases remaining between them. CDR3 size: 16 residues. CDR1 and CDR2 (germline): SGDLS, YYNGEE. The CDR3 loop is CASSVGGNPTNEKLFF. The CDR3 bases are TGTGCCAGCAGCGTAGGGGGGAATCCAACTAATGAAAAACTGTTTTTT. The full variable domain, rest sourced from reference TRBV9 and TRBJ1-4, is DSGVTQTPKHLITATGQRVTLRCSPRSGDLSVYWYQQSLDQGLQFLIQYYNGEERAKGNILERFSAQQFPDLHSELNLSSLELGDSALYFCASSVGGNPTNEKLFFGSGTQLSVL.

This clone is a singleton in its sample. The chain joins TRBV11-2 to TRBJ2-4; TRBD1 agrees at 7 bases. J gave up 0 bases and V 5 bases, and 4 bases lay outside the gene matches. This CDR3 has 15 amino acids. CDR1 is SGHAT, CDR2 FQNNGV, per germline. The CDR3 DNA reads TGTGCCAGCAGCGGGACAGCCCTAGCCAAAAACATTCAGTACTTC. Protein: CASSGTALAKNIQYF.

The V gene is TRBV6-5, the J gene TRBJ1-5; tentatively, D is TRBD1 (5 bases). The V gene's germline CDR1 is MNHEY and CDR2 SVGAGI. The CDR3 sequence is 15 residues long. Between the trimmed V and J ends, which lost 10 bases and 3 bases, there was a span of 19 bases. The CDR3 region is CATAERDGYNQPQHF. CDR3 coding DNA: TGTGCCACCGCCGAGAGGGACGGATACAATCAGCCCCAGCATTTT.

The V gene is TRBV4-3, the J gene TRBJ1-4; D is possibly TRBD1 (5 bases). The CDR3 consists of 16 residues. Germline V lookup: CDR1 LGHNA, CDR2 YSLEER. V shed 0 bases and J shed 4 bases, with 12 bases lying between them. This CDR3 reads CASSQDRQGNNEKLFF. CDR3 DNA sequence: TGCGCCAGCAGCCAAGATAGGCAGGGTAATAATGAAAAACTGTTTTTT.

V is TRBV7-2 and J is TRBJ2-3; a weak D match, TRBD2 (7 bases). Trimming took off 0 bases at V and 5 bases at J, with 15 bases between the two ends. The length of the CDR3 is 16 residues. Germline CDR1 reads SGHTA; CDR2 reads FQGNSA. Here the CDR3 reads CASSLARGGQGDTQYF. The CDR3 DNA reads TGTGCCAGCAGCTTAGCGAGGGGGGGCCAGGGAGATACGCAGTATTTT.

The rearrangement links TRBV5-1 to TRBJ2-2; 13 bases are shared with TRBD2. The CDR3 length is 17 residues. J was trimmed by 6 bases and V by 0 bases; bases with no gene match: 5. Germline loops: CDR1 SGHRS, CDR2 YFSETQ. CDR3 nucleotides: TGCGCCAGCAGCTTGGTCCCGGGACTAGCGGGATCCGGGGAGCTGTTTTTT. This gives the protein CASSLVPGLAGSGELFF.

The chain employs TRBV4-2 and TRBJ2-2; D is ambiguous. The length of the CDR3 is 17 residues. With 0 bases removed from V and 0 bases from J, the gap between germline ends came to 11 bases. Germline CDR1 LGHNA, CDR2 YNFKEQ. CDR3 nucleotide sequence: TGTGCCAGCAGCCAAGAGGGTGTTAATCCGAACACCGGGGAGCTGTTTTTT. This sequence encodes CASSQEGVNPNTGELFF.

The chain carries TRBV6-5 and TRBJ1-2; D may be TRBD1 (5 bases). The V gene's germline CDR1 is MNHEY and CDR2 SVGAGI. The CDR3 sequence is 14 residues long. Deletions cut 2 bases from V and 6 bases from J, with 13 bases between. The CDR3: CASSYNSFRDGYTF. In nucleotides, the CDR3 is TGTGCCAGCAGTTACAACAGTTTCAGGGATGGCTACACCTTC.

CDR3 nucleotides: TGTGCTAGTGGTCCCGCCATAGGCACAGATACGCAGTATTTT. Protein sequence: CASGPAIGTDTQYF. The chain recombines TRBV12-5 with TRBJ2-3; no definite D call. Trimming left V 5 bases short and J 1 base short, with 10 bases between. The CDR3 covers 14 residues. Germline CDR1 is LGHNT and CDR2 is FRNRAP.

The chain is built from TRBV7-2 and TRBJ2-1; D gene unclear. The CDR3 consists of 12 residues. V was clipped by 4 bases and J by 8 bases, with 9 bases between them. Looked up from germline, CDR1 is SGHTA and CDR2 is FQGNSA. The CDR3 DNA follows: TGTGCCAGCAGCTCCGTCTTCCATGAGCAGTTCTTC. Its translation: CASSSVFHEQFF.

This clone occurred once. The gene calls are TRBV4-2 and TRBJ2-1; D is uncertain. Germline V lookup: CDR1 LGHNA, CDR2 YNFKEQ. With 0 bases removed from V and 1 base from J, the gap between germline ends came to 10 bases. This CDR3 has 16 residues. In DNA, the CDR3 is TGTGCCAGCAGCCAAGATCGGATAGGGTCCTACAATGAGCAGTTCTTC. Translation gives CASSQDRIGSYNEQFF.

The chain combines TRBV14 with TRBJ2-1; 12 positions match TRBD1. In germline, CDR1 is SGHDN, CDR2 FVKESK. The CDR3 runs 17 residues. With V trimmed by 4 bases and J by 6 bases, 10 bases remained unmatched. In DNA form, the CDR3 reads TGTGCCAGCAGCCTCAGGGCGGGACAGGGGGCTTTCAATGAGCAGTTCTTC. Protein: CASSLRAGQGAFNEQFF.

CDR3 in DNA: TGTGCCAGTAGTACCGGGGGACAGGCCCGATACAATGAGCAGTTCTTC. Translated: CASSTGGQARYNEQFF. The chain carries TRBV19 and TRBJ2-1; 8 bases map to TRBD1. Per germline, CDR1 LNHDA and CDR2 SQIVND (reference sequence). Trimming cost V 4 bases and J 4 bases; bases outside gene matches: 9. The CDR3 is 16 residues long.

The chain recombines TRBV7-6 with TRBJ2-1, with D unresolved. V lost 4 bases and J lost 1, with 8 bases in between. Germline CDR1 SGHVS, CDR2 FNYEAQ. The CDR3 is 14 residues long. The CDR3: CASSSQGSYNEQFF. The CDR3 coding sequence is TGTGCCAGCAGCTCTCAAGGATCCTACAATGAGCAGTTCTTC.

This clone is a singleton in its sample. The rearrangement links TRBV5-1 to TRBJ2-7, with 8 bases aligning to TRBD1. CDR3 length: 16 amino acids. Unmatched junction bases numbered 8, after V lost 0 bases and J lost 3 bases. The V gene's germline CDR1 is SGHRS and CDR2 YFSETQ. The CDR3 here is CASSLADRGQFYEQYF. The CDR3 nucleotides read TGCGCCAGCAGCTTGGCTGACAGGGGCCAATTCTACGAGCAGTACTTC.

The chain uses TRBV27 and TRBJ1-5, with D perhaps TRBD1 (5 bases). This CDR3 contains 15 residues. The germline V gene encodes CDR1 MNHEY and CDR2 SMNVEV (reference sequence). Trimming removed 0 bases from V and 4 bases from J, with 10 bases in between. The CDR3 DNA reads TGTGCCAGCAGTTTATCGGGACCGAGAAATCAGCCCCAGCATTTT. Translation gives CASSLSGPRNQPQHF.

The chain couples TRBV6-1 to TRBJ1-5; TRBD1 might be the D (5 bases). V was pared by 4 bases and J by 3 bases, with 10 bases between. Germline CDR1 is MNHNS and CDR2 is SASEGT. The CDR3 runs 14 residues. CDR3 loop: CASSAGQFNQPQHF. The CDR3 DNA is TGTGCCAGCAGTGCAGGACAATTCAATCAGCCCCAGCATTTT.

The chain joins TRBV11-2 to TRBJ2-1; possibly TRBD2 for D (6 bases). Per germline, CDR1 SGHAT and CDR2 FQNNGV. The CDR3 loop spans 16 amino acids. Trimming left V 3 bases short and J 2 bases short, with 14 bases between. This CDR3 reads CASSLLGTVPYNEQFF. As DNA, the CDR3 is TGTGCCAGCAGCTTGCTGGGGACTGTACCCTACAATGAGCAGTTCTTC.

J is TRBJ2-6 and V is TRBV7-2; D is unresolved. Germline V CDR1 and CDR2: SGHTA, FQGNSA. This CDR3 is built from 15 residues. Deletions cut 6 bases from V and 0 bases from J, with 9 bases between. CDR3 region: CASRSQISGANVLTF. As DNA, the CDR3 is TGTGCCAGCAGATCACAGATCTCTGGGGCCAACGTCCTGACTTTC.

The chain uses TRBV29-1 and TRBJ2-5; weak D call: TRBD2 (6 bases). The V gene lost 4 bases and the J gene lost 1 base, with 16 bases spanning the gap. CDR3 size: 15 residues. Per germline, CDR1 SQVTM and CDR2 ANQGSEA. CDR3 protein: CSVAAPGAIQETQYF. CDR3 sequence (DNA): TGCAGCGTTGCCGCCCCGGGAGCGATCCAAGAGACCCAGTACTTC.

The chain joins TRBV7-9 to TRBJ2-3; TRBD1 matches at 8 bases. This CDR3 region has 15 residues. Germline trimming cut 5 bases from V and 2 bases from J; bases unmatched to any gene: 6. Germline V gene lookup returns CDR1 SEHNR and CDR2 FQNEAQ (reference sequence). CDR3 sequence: CASSQGAEITDTQYF. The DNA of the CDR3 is TGTGCCAGCAGCCAGGGGGCGGAGATCACAGATACGCAGTATTTT. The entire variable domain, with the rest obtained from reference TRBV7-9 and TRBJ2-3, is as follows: DTGVSQNPRHKITKRGQNVTFRCDPISEHNRLYWYRQTLGQGPEFLTYFQNEAQLEKSRLLSDRFSAERPKGSFSTLEIQRTEQGDSAMYLCASSQGAEITDTQYFGPGTRLTVL.

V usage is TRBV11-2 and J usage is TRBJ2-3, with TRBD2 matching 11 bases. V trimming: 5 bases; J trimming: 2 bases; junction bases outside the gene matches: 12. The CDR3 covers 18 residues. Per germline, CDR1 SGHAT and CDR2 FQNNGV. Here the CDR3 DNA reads TGTGCCAGCAGCCCACTTTATACACTAGCGGGGGTCACAGATACGCAGTATTTT. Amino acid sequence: CASSPLYTLAGVTDTQYF.

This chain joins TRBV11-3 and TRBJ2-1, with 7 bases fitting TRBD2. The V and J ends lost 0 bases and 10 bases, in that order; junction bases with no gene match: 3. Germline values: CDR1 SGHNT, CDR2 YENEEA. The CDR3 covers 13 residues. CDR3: CASSLDGGGEQFF. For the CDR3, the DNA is TGTGCCAGCAGCTTAGATGGGGGAGGGGAGCAGTTCTTC.

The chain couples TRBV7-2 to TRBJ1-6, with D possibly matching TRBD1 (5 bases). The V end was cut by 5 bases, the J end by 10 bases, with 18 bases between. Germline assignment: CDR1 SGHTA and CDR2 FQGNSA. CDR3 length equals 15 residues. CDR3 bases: TGTGCCAGCAGCGGCAGGGACGTGGGGGTATCACCCCTCCACTTT. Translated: CASSGRDVGVSPLHF.

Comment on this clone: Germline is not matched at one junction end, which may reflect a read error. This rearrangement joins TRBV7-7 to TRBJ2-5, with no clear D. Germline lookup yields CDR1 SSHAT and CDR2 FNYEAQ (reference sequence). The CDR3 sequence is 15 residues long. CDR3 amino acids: CASSLNPQSQETQYF. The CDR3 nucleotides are TGTGCTAGCAGCTTGAACCCACAGAGTCAAGAGACCCAGTACTTC.

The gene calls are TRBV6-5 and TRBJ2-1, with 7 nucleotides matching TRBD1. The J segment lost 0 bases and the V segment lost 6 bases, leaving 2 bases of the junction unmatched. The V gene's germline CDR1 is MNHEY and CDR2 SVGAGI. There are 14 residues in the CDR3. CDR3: CASRGQSSYNEQFF. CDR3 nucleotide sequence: TGTGCCAGCAGGGGACAGAGCTCCTACAATGAGCAGTTCTTC.